Below, 18 T cell receptor beta chains from the same sample are listed, as sequenced in a study of shared clonotypes between healthy human individuals. This table comes from immunoSEQ multiplex PCR, and its TCRdb copy is limited to in-frame clones, with some not included. The sample lists roughly 450,000 clones, 79% occurring once. The specimen sequenced was PBMCs. The receptors stem from a woman aged 40-49 years in good health. Some clones in this sample may be carry-over from other donors' samples.

The V call is TRBV7-2, the J call TRBJ2-1; D is uncertain. The CDR3 has 13 residues. V lost 5 bases and J lost 8, with 13 bases in between. Per the germline V gene, CDR1 is SGHTA and CDR2 is FQGNSA. The chain's CDR3 is CASSIQSSDEQFF. The CDR3 region has the DNA TGTGCCAGCAGCATCCAGAGTTCGGATGAGCAGTTCTTC.

This clone was found once. The rearrangement uses TRBV7-3 and TRBJ2-7; a weak D match, TRBD2 (5 bases). CDR3 size: 17 residues. Germline V gene sequence: CDR1 SGHTA, CDR2 FQGTGA. V lost 2 bases to trimming and J lost 3 bases, with 20 bases between them. CDR3 loop: CASSLGPFRAAYYEQYF. The CDR3 region has the DNA TGTGCCAGCAGCTTAGGGCCGTTCCGAGCGGCCTACTACGAGCAGTACTTC.

V gene TRBV5-6 combines with J gene TRBJ2-7, with 12 positions matching TRBD1. Trimming at V came to 2 bases and at J to 1 base, leaving 13 bases not matched to a gene. The CDR3 contains 19 residues. Looked up from germline, CDR1 is SGHDT and CDR2 is YYEEEE. This chain's CDR3 is CASSLLVWDRGPPSYEQYF. In DNA, the CDR3 is TGTGCCAGCAGCTTACTGGTTTGGGACAGGGGGCCCCCTTCCTACGAGCAGTACTTC.

V is TRBV29-1 and J is TRBJ2-3; D is perhaps TRBD2 (6 bases). Germline lookup yields CDR1 SQVTM and CDR2 ANQGSEA. V shed 4 bases and J shed 4 bases, with 9 bases lying between them. The CDR3 runs to 12 residues. CDR3 sequence: CSVARLADTQYF. CDR3 DNA sequence: TGCAGCGTTGCCCGACTAGCAGATACGCAGTATTTT.

The rearrangement links TRBV19 to TRBJ1-1, with no clear D. CDR3 length equals 15 residues. V lost 9 bases, J lost 0 bases, and 17 bases lay in between. Germline CDR1 LNHDA, CDR2 SQIVND (reference sequence). CDR3 sequence: CASTTNAGMNTEAFF. The CDR3 coding sequence is TGTGCCAGCACAACCAATGCGGGAATGAACACTGAAGCTTTCTTT.

This clone appeared a single time. The gene calls are TRBV5-1 and TRBJ2-3; TRBD2 is a possible D gene (6 bases). Germline-derived CDR1 and CDR2 are SGHRS and YFSETQ. V was trimmed by 0 bases and J by 1 base, leaving 18 bases between them. The CDR3 runs 18 residues. Here the CDR3 DNA reads TGCGCCAGCAGCTTGGCCGGGGACGCTAGCGCTGGCACAGATACGCAGTATTTT. It translates to CASSLAGDASAGTDTQYF. The full variable domain, completed using reference TRBV5-1 and TRBJ2-3, is KAGVTQTPRYLIKTRGQQVTLSCSPISGHRSVSWYQQTPGQGLQFLFEYFSETQRNKGNFPGRFSGRQFSNSRSEMNVSTLELGDSALYLCASSLAGDASAGTDTQYFGPGTRLTVL.

The chain employs TRBV30 and TRBJ2-7; tentatively, D is TRBD2 (5 bases). The CDR3 loop spans 17 amino acids. The V and J ends lost 0 bases and 6 bases respectively, with 24 bases between them. Germline V gene lookup returns CDR1 GTSNPN and CDR2 SVGIG (reference sequence). As DNA, the CDR3 is TGTGCCTGGAGTGTGAAATACTCGGGGAGTGCGATAAGCGAGCAGTACTTC. It specifies CAWSVKYSGSAISEQYF.

This rearrangement joins TRBV18 to TRBJ1-2, with no clear D. There are 18 residues in the CDR3. With 3 bases removed from V and 4 bases from J, the gap between germline ends came to 24 bases. The V gene's germline CDR1 is KGHSH and CDR2 LQKENI. The CDR3 sequence is CASSPTGVSGRSIYGYTF. As DNA, the CDR3 is TGTGCCAGCTCACCCACGGGCGTTTCAGGTCGGTCGATCTATGGCTACACCTTC.

This clone was observed at least ten times. V usage is TRBV28 and J usage is TRBJ2-3; TRBD2 matches at 10 bases. The germline V gene has CDR1 MDHEN and CDR2 SYDVKM. The V gene end was trimmed by 2 bases and the J gene end by 1 base; junction bases not matched to a gene: 12. The CDR3 has 19 amino acids. The CDR3 region has the DNA TGTGCCAGCAGTTTACCGAGCGGGAGGGTGGTCGACGGCACAGATACGCAGTATTTT. It codes for CASSLPSGRVVDGTDTQYF.

This clone was counted between two and nine times. The chain has TRBV7-2 and TRBJ2-3, with TRBD2 as a possible D gene (6 bases). This CDR3 has 12 residues. Germline V lookup: CDR1 SGHTA, CDR2 FQGNSA. V dropped 10 bases and J dropped 2 bases, with 10 bases sitting between them. CDR3 DNA: TGTGCCACTTGGGACTCCACAGATACGCAGTATTTT. It is translated as CATWDSTDTQYF.

V is TRBV10-3 and J is TRBJ2-7; 8 nucleotides match TRBD1. The CDR3 totals 14 residues. Trimming at V came to 2 bases and at J to 2 bases, leaving 2 bases not matched to a gene. Germline CDR1 reads ENHRY; CDR2 reads SYGVKD. CDR3 DNA sequence: TGTGCCATCAGTGAGGTGACAGGGGCCTACGAGCAGTACTTC. It is translated as CAISEVTGAYEQYF.

The chain links TRBV4-1 to TRBJ2-1; 8 bases line up with TRBD2. Trimming at V came to 4 bases and at J to 9 bases, leaving 11 bases not matched to a gene. The CDR3 has 15 residues. The germline V gene encodes CDR1 MGHRA and CDR2 YSYEKL. The CDR3 is CASSPAFGGRLEQFF. The CDR3 bases are TGCGCCAGCAGCCCAGCGTTTGGCGGGAGGCTTGAGCAGTTCTTC.

The V gene is TRBV2, the J gene TRBJ2-7; the D is unclear. The CDR3 sequence is 14 residues long. V was clipped by 6 bases and J by 6 bases, with 18 bases between them. Per germline, CDR1 SNHLY and CDR2 FYNNEI. The CDR3 bases are TGTGCCAGCAGGCCGGGTGCCGGGCCTATCGAGCAGTACTTC. The encoded protein is CASRPGAGPIEQYF. Filled out from reference TRBV2 and TRBJ2-7, the complete variable domain reads EPEVTQTPSHQVTQMGQEVILRCVPISNHLYFYWYRQILGQKVEFLVSFYNNEISEKSEIFDDQFSVERPDGSNFTLKIRSTKLEDSAMYFCASRPGAGPIEQYFGPGTRLTVT.

About this clone: Within the sample, other DNA sequences also encode this same CDR3. This chain links TRBV5-6 with TRBJ2-1; maybe TRBD1 (5 bases). The CDR3 length is 13 residues. Germline CDR1 SGHDT, CDR2 YYEEEE. V lost 4 bases and J 3 bases, leaving 8 bases between the germline ends. The CDR3 region has the DNA TGTGCCAGCAGCCTAACAGGCTACAATGAGCAGTTCTTC. It translates to CASSLTGYNEQFF.

CDR3 protein: CASSPQGDPTTNYGYTF. The CDR3 DNA follows: TGTGCCAGCTCACCACAAGGGGACCCGACCACGAACTATGGCTACACCTTC. V usage is TRBV18 and J usage is TRBJ1-2, with TRBD1 as a possible D gene (5 bases). V lost 1 base to trimming and J lost 2 bases, with 17 bases between them. This CDR3 spans 17 amino acids. Germline V gene data show CDR1 as KGHSH and CDR2 as LQKENI. The complete variable domain, with remaining parts taken from reference TRBV18 and TRBJ1-2, reads NAGVMQNPRHLVRRRGQEARLRCSPMKGHSHVYWYRQLPEEGLKFMVYLQKENIIDESGMPKERFSAEFPKEGPSILRIQQVVRGDSAAYFCASSPQGDPTTNYGYTFGSGTRLTVV.

This chain's CDR3 is CASRPMTGSDTQYF. The CDR3 bases are TGCGCCAGCAGACCCATGACAGGGTCAGATACGCAGTATTTT. V and J are TRBV5-1 and TRBJ2-3; 7 bases map to TRBD1. There are 14 residues in the CDR3. CDR1 is SGHRS and CDR2 is YFSETQ in the germline V gene. With 5 bases clipped from V and 4 bases from J, the junction kept 7 bases outside the gene matches.

The rearrangement joins TRBV5-4 to TRBJ2-1; unclear D gene. The CDR3 has 14 amino acids. Germline V lookup: CDR1 SGHNT, CDR2 YYREEE (reference sequence). V was shortened by 1 base and J by 3 bases, with 8 bases between the two germline ends. As DNA, the CDR3 is TGTGCCAGCAGCTTGTTTAACAGCTACAATGAGCAGTTCTTC. It codes for CASSLFNSYNEQFF.

This rearrangement joins TRBV13 to TRBJ1-2; D is unresolved. Looked up from germline, CDR1 is PRHDT and CDR2 is FYEKMQ (reference sequence). The V and J ends lost 4 bases and 2 bases respectively, with 14 bases between them. The CDR3 has 15 amino acids. The CDR3 region is CASSSYQRPNYGYTF. In DNA form, the CDR3 reads TGTGCCAGCAGCTCCTATCAGAGACCCAACTATGGCTACACCTTC.